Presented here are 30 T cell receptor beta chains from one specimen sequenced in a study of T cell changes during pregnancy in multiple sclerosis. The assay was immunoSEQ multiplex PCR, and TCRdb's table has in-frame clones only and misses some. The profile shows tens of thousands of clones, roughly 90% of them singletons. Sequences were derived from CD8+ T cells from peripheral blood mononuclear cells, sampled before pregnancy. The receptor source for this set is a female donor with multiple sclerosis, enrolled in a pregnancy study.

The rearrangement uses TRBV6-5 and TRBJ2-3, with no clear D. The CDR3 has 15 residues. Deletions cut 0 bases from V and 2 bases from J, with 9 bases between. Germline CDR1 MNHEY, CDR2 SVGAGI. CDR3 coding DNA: TGTGCCAGCAGTTACTCGTCAGGCCTCACAGATACGCAGTATTTT. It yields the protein CASSYSSGLTDTQYF.

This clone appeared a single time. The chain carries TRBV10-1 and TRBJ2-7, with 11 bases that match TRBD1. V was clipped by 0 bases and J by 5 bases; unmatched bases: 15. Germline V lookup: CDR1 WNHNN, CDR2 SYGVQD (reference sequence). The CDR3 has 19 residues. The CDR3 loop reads CASSESLPAWTGGMNEQYF. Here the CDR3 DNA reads TGCGCCAGCAGTGAGTCATTGCCTGCCTGGACAGGGGGCATGAACGAGCAGTACTTC.

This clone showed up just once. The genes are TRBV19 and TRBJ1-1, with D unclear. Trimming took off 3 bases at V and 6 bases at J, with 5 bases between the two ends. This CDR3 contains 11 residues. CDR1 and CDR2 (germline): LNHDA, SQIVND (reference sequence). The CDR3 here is CASSILSEAFF. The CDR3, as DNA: TGTGCCAGTAGTATCCTGTCTGAAGCTTTCTTT.

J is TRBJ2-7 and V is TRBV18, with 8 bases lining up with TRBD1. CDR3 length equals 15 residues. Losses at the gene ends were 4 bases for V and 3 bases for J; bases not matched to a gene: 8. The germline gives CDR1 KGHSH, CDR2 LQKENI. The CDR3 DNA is TGTGCCAGCTCACACTGGACAGGGAGGCGCTACGAGCAGTACTTC. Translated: CASSHWTGRRYEQYF. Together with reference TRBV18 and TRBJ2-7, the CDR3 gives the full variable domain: NAGVMQNPRHLVRRRGQEARLRCSPMKGHSHVYWYRQLPEEGLKFMVYLQKENIIDESGMPKERFSAEFPKEGPSILRIQQVVRGDSAAYFCASSHWTGRRYEQYFGPGTRLTVT.

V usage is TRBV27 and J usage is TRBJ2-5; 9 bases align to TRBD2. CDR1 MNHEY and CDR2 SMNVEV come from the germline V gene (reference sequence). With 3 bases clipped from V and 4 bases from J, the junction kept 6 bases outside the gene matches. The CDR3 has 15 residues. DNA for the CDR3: TGTGCCAGCAGTTTCGTAGCGGGGGTGGGAGAGACCCAGTACTTC. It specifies CASSFVAGVGETQYF.

The CDR3 DNA reads as TGTGCCAGCAGCAATAGGGGACAGGAGGGTAACTATGGCTACACCTTC. It encodes CASSNRGQEGNYGYTF. V and J are TRBV21-1 and TRBJ1-2; the table's TRBD1 call for D was not verified on the DNA. TRBV21-1 is tagged as a pseudogene. The CDR3 extends over 16 amino acids.

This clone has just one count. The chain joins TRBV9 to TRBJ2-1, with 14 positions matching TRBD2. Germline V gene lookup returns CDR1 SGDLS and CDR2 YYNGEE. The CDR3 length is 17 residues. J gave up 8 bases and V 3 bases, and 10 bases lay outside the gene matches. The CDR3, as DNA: TGTGCCAGCAGCGCTCGACTAGCGGGGGGGCCGATGGATGAGCAGTTCTTC. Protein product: CASSARLAGGPMDEQFF.

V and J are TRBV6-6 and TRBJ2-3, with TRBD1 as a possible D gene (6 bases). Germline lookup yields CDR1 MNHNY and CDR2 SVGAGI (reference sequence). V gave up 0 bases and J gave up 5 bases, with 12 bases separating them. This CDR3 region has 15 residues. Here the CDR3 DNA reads TGTGCCAGCAGTTACTCGAGAAACAGGGTAGATACGCAGTATTTT. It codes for CASSYSRNRVDTQYF.

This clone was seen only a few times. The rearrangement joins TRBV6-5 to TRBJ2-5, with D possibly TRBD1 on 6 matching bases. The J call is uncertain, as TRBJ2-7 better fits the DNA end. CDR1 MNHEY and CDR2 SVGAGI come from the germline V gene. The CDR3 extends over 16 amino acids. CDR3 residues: CASSYSRTEGSYEQYF. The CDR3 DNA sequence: TGTGCCAGCAGTTACTCGAGGACAGAGGGGTCCTACGAGCAGTACTTC.

CDR3 bases: TGTGCCAGCAGCGTAGAGGGGAGGTCCTACGAGCAGTACTTC. Translation: CASSVEGRSYEQYF. The chain recombines TRBV9 with TRBJ2-7, with D perhaps matching TRBD2 (6 bases). Germline V gene sequence: CDR1 SGDLS, CDR2 YYNGEE. Trimming stripped 0 bases from V and 1 base from J, with 8 bases between. The CDR3 covers 14 residues.

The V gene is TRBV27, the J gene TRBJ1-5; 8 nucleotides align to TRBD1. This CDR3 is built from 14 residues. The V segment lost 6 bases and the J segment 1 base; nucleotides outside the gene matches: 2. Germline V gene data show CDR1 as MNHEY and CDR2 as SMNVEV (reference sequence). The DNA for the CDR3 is TGTGCCAGCAGCCAGGGGGCGAGCAATCAGCCCCAGCATTTT. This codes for CASSQGASNQPQHF.

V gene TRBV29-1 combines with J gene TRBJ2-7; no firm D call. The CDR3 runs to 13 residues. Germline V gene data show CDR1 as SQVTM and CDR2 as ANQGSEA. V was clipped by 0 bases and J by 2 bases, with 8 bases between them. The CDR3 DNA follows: TGCAGCGTTGAAGATCTGACAACCTACGAGCAGTACTTC. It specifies CSVEDLTTYEQYF.

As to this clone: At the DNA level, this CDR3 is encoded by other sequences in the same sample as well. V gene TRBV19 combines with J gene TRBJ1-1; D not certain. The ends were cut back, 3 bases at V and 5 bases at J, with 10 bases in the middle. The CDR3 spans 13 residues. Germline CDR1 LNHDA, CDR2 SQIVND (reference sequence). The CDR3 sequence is CASSISGSTEAFF. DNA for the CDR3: TGTGCCAGTAGTATTTCCGGGAGTACTGAAGCTTTCTTT.

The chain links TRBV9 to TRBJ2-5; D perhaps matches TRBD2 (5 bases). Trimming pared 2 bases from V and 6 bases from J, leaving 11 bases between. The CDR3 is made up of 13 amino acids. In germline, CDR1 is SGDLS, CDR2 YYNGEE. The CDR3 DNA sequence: TGTGCCAGCAGCGTCGAGACTACGAAGACCCAGTACTTC. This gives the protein CASSVETTKTQYF.

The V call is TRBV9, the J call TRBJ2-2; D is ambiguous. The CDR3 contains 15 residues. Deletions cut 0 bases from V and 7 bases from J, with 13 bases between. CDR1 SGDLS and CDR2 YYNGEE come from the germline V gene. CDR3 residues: CASSVGDNPNGELFF. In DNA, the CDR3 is TGTGCCAGCAGCGTAGGAGACAACCCGAACGGGGAGCTGTTTTTT.

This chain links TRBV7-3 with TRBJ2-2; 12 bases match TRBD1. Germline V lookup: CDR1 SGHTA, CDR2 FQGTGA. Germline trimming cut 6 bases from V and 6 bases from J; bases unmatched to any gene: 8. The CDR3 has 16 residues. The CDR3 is CASSPGTGGAAGELFF. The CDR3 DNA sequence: TGTGCCAGCAGTCCCGGGACAGGGGGCGCAGCCGGGGAGCTGTTTTTT.

The chain's CDR3 is CASSSPRAGGILSTDTQYF. The CDR3 region has the DNA TGTGCCAGCAGCTCACCAAGGGCGGGGGGGATTCTCTCCACAGATACGCAGTATTTT. The chain is built from TRBV7-9 and TRBJ2-3; the match to TRBD2 covers 9 bases. Germline V gene data show CDR1 as SEHNR and CDR2 as FQNEAQ (reference sequence). The junction had 16 bases not matched to a gene; V was cut back by 4 bases and J by 2 bases. The CDR3 extends over 19 amino acids.

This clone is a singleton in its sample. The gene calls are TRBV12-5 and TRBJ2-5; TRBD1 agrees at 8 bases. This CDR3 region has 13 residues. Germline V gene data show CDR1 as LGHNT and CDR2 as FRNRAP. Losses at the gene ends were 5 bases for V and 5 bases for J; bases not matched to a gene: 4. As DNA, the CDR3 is TGTGCTAGTGGTGACAGGGGAAGGGAGACCCAGTACTTC. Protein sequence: CASGDRGRETQYF.

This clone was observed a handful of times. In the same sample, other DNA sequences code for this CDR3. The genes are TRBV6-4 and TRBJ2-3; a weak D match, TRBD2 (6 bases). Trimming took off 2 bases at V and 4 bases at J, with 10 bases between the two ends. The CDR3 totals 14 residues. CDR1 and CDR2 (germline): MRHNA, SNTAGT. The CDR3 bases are TGTGCCAGCAGTGACGGAGGAGGGGCAGATACGCAGTATTTT. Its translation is CASSDGGGADTQYF.

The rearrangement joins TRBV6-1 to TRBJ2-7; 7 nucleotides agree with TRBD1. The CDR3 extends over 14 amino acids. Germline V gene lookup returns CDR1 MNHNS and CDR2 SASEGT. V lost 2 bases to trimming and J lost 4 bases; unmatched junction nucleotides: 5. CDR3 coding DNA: TGTGCCAGCAGTGAACCGGGACAGTTATACGAGCAGTACTTC. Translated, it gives CASSEPGQLYEQYF.

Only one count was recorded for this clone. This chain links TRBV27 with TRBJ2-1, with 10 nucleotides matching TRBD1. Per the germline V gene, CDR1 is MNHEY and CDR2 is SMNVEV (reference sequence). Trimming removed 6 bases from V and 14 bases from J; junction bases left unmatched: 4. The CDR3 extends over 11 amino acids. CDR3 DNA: TGTGCCAGCAGCAGTGGGACAGGGGAGTTCTTC. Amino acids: CASSSGTGEFF.

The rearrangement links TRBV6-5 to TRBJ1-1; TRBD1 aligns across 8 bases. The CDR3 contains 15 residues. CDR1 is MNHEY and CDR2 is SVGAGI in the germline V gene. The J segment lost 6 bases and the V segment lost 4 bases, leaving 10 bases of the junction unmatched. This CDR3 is CASSSLTGGWAEAFF. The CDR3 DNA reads TGTGCCAGCAGTTCCTTAACAGGGGGGTGGGCTGAAGCTTTCTTT.

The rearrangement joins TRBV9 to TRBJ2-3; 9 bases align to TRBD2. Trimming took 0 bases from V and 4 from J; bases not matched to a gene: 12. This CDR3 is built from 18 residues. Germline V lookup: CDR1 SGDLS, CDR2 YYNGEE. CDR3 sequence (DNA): TGTGCCAGCAGCGTAGCTGGAAGGGCGGGGGGGCGGTCAGATACGCAGTATTTT. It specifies CASSVAGRAGGRSDTQYF.

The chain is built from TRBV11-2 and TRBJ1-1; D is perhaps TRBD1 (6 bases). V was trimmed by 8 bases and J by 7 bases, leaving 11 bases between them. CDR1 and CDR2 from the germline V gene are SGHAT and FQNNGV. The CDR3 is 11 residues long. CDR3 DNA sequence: TGTGCCAGCCTAGGGGGGGTTGAAGCTTTCTTT. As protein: CASLGGVEAFF.

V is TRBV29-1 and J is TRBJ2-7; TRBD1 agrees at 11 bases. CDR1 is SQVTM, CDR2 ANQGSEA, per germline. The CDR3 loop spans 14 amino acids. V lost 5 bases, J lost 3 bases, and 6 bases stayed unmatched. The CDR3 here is CSVQGGTGGYEQYF. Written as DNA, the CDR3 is TGCAGCGTTCAGGGCGGGACAGGGGGCTACGAGCAGTACTTC.

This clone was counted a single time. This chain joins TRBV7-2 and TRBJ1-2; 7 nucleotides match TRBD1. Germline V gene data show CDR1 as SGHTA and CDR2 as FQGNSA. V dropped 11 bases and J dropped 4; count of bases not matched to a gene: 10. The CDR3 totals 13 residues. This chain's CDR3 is CAVYKGASYGYTF. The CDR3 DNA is TGTGCCGTCTACAAGGGGGCCTCCTATGGCTACACCTTC.

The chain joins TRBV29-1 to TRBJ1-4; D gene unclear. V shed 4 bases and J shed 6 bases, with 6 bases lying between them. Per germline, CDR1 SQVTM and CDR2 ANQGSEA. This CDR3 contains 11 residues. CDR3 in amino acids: CSVVLYEKLFF. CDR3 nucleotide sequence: TGCAGCGTTGTACTTTATGAAAAACTGTTTTTT.

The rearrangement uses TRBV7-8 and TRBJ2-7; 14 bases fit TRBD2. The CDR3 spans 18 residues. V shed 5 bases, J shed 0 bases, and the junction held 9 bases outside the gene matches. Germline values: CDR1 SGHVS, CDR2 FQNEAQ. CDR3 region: CASSDGTSGGPSSYEQYF. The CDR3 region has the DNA TGTGCCAGCAGCGATGGGACTAGCGGGGGCCCGTCCTCCTACGAGCAGTACTTC.

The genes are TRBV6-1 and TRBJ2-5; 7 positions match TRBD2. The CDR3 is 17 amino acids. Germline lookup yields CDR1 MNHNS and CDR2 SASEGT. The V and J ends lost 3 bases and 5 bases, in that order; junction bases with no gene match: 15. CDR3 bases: TGTGCCAGCAGTGATCCGCGTGGCGCTAGCGGTAGGGAGACCCAGTACTTC. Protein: CASSDPRGASGRETQYF.

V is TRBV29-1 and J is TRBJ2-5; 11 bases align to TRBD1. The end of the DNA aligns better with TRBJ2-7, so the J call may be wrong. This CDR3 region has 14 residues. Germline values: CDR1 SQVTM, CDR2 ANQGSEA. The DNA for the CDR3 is TGCAGCGTTGGAGGACAGGGGGCTGCCCACGAGCAGTACTTC. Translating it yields CSVGGQGAAHEQYF.